This TCR beta chain was retrieved from a study of Graves' ophthalmopathy and Graves' hyperthyroidism. Whole-study findings and limits: Ophthalmopathy progression prediction by the model yielded a sensitivity of approximately 70% and a specificity of 72.22%.

Amplification of TCR beta CDR3 regions used RNA transcripts. First-round RT-PCR employed HTBI primers, with a second-round multiplex PCR after it. A single record per CDR3 protein comes from TCRdb applying MiXCR to the multiplex PCR reads. Of around 400,000 distinct CDR3 sequences listed, approximately 21% are singletons. At least ten counts were recorded for this clonotype. The antigen is not known. The CDR3 spans 19 residues. CDR1 MGHDK and CDR2 SYGVNS come from the germline V gene. Trimming at V came to 6 bases and at J to 1 base, leaving 19 bases not matched to a gene. PBMCs had their origin in fresh peripheral blood (roughly 10 ml).

The TCR was taken from a woman under 30 with stable Graves' hyperthyroidism. The chain joins TRBV25-1 to TRBJ2-7; 9 nucleotides line up with TRBD2. The specimen was peripheral blood. CDR3 residues: CASSRQGATSGYRSYEQYF. CDR3 bases: TGTGCCAGCAGCAGACAGGGCGCGACTAGCGGATATCGTTCCTACGAGCAGTACTTC.